The clone carrying this T cell receptor beta chain was found a few times. TCRdb analysed the 5' RACE reads with MiXCR anew, one entry per CDR3 protein. The table lists approximately 400,000 distinct CDR3 sequences, more than 15% of them singletons. The sample originates from a study of T-cell memory formation after mild COVID-19. V lost 4 bases and J 3 bases, leaving 16 bases between the germline ends. This CDR3 contains 15 residues. The germline gives CDR1 LNHNV, CDR2 YYDKDF (reference sequence). The sequenced sample was PBMCs or a T cell subset sorted from them (not recorded which). This chain links TRBV15 with TRBJ2-7, with D perhaps TRBD1 or TRBD2 (6 bases each). The clonotype originates from a man between 18 and 35 years old who had mild COVID-19 (a few samples of this study predate the infection). Cell type and time point are not known. The CDR3 spells CATSTPGGGGYEQYF. CDR3 bases: TGTGCCACCAGCACTCCCGGAGGGGGAGGCTACGAGCAGTACTTC.